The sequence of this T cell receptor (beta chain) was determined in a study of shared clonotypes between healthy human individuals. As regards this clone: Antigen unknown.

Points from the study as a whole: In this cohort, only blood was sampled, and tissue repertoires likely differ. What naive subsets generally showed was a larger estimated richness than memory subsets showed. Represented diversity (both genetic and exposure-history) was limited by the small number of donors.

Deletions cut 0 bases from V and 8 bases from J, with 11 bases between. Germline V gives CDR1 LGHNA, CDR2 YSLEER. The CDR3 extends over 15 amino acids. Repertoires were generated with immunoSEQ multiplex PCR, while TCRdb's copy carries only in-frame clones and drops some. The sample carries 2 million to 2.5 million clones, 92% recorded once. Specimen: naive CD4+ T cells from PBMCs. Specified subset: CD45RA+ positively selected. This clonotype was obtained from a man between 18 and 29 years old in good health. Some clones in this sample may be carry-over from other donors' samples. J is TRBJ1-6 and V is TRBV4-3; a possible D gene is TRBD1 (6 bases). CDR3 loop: CASSQDQDRYSPLHF. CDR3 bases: TGCGCCAGCAGCCAAGATCAGGACAGATATTCACCCCTCCACTTT.